The source of this T cell receptor beta chain is a study of shared clonotypes between healthy human individuals (dated by TCRdb to the early 2020s). Background for the entire study: The cohort comprised a couple of women and a few men aged 18 to 49 years. Libraries were prepared and TCR repertoires were sequenced by different laboratories using diverse techniques, in order to increase sequencing depth and limit assay-specific biases. Blood TCR repertoires of five healthy adults were deeply sequenced to estimate repertoire size and the extent of clonotype sharing between individuals. Each donor's leukapheresis produced roughly between roughly 0.9 and 8.9 billion PBMCs. Per donor, three plates each were used for CD4 naive and CD4 memory, two for CD8 naive, and one for CD8 memory. Beyond this particular receptor, the publication reports: Pairwise subsampling led to the expectation that sequencing depth would affect the degree of clonotype sharing among donors. The small number of donors limited the genetic and exposure-history diversity represented. Higher generation probabilities were observed for clonotypes shared by all four sorted-subset donors than for non-shared clonotypes. Even with the large sequencing depth, rarefaction of the sorted-subset datasets indicated that sequencing was incomplete. Across a handful of donors, about 4.5% of naive CD4, roughly 3.3% of naive CD8, 2.3% of memory CD4, and around 0.4% of memory CD8 clonotypes were shared. Naive subsets generally had larger estimated clonotype richness than memory subsets did. Only blood was sampled, and tissue TCR repertoires likely differ from those in blood.

Using the deep immunoSEQ assay, TCR CDR3 regions were amplified from genomic DNA by multiplex PCR. Extracted genomic DNA from each cell subset was spread evenly across all wells of several immunoSEQ 96-well plates, with each plate serving as a replicate. For sorted subsets, each replicate PCR was loaded with roughly 190 ng genomic DNA, equivalent to 25,000 to 30,000 T cell genomes. The purified libraries were quantified using a Qubit 3.0 fluorometer, sized with a Bioanalyzer 2100, and then quantified again using the KAPA Library Quantification kit. A separate single-read 150-cycle Illumina NextSeq 550 flow cell was used to sequence each immunoSEQ 96-well plate. As for the original processing: The immunoSEQ output contained only junctional sequences without quality scores, so filtering could not match that applied to full-length reads. To assign V/J genes and CDR3, sequences were annotated against IMGT germline references using PyIR, a Python wrapper for IgBLAST v1.9. Reads were filtered out if the reads had weak V/J assignments (E-value above 1e-6), no CDR3, stop codons, out-of-frame junctions, or ambiguous translated residues. V3J clonotypes were defined as sequences sharing the same inferred V gene, J gene, and CDR3 amino acid sequence. Percentage overlap between repertoires was calculated by dividing the number of shared unique clonotypes by the size of the smaller repertoire. RTK rarefaction, the Chao1 estimator, and Recon v2.1 estimates of unobserved clonotypes were used to assess repertoire richness. OLGA was used to compute generation probabilities for all TCRbeta clonotypes that the gDNA method yielded from a few donors. Imported from immuneACCESS, the table was reduced by TCRdb to in-frame sequences with V and J called. These copies leave out some clones; in studies compared against another copy, an unresolved V gene accounts for under half, and the cause of the remainder is not known. That table is the source of V, J and clone size, and D and trimming were worked out from the DNA. Counted in this sample were fewer than 2.5 million clones; over 85% of them appeared once. Around 0.4% of the sample comes from the top ten.

The donors were healthy, HIV-negative adults who had no recently reported acute infections or vaccinations. All donors were Caucasian adults living in Nashville, Tennessee, USA. Magnetic negative selection was used to enrich CD4+ T cells, after which naive cells were positively selected on CD45RA and the negative fraction became the memory subset. Blood was collected by leukapheresis, and PBMCs were isolated by Ficoll-Histopaque density gradient centrifugation and then cryopreserved in liquid nitrogen vapor phase. Analytical flow cytometry was used to check the purity and quantity of each magnetically sorted T cell population. Genomic DNA was isolated from each sorted fraction and quantified by UV absorbance on a Nanodrop 2000c. From the cysteine through the phenylalanine, the CDR3 covers 11 amino acids. CDR1 and CDR2, per the germline V gene (reference sequence), are GTSNPN and SVGIG. About this clone itself: Its target antigen remains unknown. It is unclear where the CDR3 begins or ends on the DNA, so no DNA is shown, and the CDR3 is as TCRdb lists it.

The specimen sequenced was naive CD4+ T cells from PBMCs. The label giving this sample's cell subset or site can be read as: CD45RA+ positively selected. The clonotype was recovered from a man between 18 and 35 years old in good health. Some clones in this sample may be carry-over from other donors' samples. The rearrangement joined TRBV30 to TRBJ2-7; TRBD2, the table's D call, was not compared with the DNA. This receptor carries the CDR3 CAWSVGEGAGF.